This T cell receptor beta chain comes out of a study of cytomegalovirus exposure and HLA in healthy donors. Overall study context: The roughly 100 million unique TCR beta sequences, from about 179 million T cells, were found by an earlier analysis.

PCR used 60 Vbeta primers and 13 Jbeta primers. Clones were read by immunoSEQ multiplex PCR, and TCRdb kept only the in-frame ones, dropping some. The sample lists about 110,000 clones; 75% to 90% were seen once. Germline assignment: CDR1 SGHTA and CDR2 FQGTGA. The ends lost 0 bases at V and 5 bases at J; junction bases unmatched: 3. The CDR3 extends over 14 amino acids. The TCR was taken from a man aged 30-40 years in good health and CMV-seropositive. Material for sequencing was PBMCs. This sequence joins TRBV7-3 and TRBJ2-5, with TRBD1 matching over 7 bases. As DNA, the CDR3 is TGTGCCAGCAGCTTAACAGGGGGCTACGAGACCCAGTACTTC. It codes for CASSLTGGYETQYF.